This T cell receptor (beta chain) was captured by sequencing in a study of T-cell reconstitution after alpha-beta-depleted transplantation in children. Study-level points and caveats: Roughly two months post-transplant, alpha-beta T cells reportedly originated from several hundred graft clones that had expanded. Fresh T-cell production supplied most of the T-cell counts and diversity seen one year after transplant. After transplant, high TCRbeta diversity at day 60 in some patients arose from surviving recipient T cells and thymic progenitors.

As it was prepared, the TCRbeta library received unique molecular identifiers. MiXCR was run by TCRdb on the PCR reads, yielding one entry per CDR3 protein. This table has about 280,000 distinct CDR3 sequences, around 10% appearing once. On this clonotype itself: The antigen is unknown.

The V end lost 1 base, the J end lost 4 bases, and 14 bases lay between the germline ends. Germline lookup yields CDR1 LGHNA and CDR2 YNFKEQ. The CDR3 is made up of 15 amino acids. The chain joins TRBV4-2 to TRBJ2-7, with D perhaps given as TRBD1 or TRBD2 (5 bases each). This specimen consisted of peripheral blood, obtained 180 days after TCRalphabeta/CD19-depleted stem cell transplant. This TCR was sampled from a male patient aged 2-9 years who had a stem cell transplant for chronic granulomatous disease, so the T cells may come from the graft donor. This CDR3 reads CASSQGDGKGYEQYF. In nucleotides, the CDR3 is TGTGCCAGCAGCCAAGGAGACGGGAAGGGGTACGAGCAGTACTTC.